These T cell receptor beta chains were read from a single sample in a study of blood T cell repertoires in COVID-19. Assay used: immunoSEQ multiplex PCR; TCRdb lists only in-frame clones, some missing. The sample comprises around 430,000 clones, around 89% of which are singletons, and about 12% rests with the top ten. The sample comprised peripheral blood. Every receptor here comes from a woman between 45 and 60 years old with COVID-19, enrolled during active disease. Both conserved end residues are part of each CDR3. The D gene is left open where the match is weak. Clone sizes are given selectively: once, few, many, or a class where the clone is expanded.

cdr3_nt | cdr3_aa | v_call | clone_size | j_call | d_call
TGCGCCAGCAGCCGTACAGGGGACGGCACCGGGGAGCTGTTTTTT | CASSRTGDGTGELFF | TRBV5-1 | - | TRBJ2-2 | TRBD1
TGTGCCAGCAGCTCCGGTCTGCTAGCATATGGCTACACCTTC | CASSSGLLAYGYTF | TRBV7-9 | few | TRBJ1-2 | -
TGTGCCAGCAAGCTAGCGGGGGGACGTCACAATGAGCAGTTCTTC | CASKLAGGRHNEQFF | TRBV2 | once | TRBJ2-1 | TRBD2
TGTGCCAGCAGCGATGGGACAGGGGCCTACAATGAGCAGTTCTTC | CASSDGTGAYNEQFF | TRBV11-1 | once | TRBJ2-1 | TRBD1
TGTGCCAGCAGGGAGACAGGGGCCCTAAATGAGCAGTACTTC | CASRETGALNEQYF | TRBV2 | - | TRBJ2-7 | TRBD1
TGTGCCAGCAGCCAAGATGAGGGATCCTACGAGCAGTACTTC | CASSQDEGSYEQYF | TRBV4-2 | - | TRBJ2-7 | -
TGTGCCACCAGTTTCGGGAAGAACACTGAAGCTTTCTTT | CATSFGKNTEAFF | TRBV24-1 | - | TRBJ1-1 | -
TGTGCCAGCTCTGGGGGGTACAACTACGAGCAGTACTTC | CASSGGYNYEQYF | TRBV18 | - | TRBJ2-7 | -
TGCGCCAGCAGCCTTAGCGCCTTCTATGGCTACACCTTC | CASSLSAFYGYTF | TRBV5-1 | - | TRBJ1-2 | -
TGCGCCAGCAGCTTGGACAGGGGGCAAGCAACTAATGAAAAACTGTTTTTT | CASSLDRGQATNEKLFF | TRBV5-1 | - | TRBJ1-4 | TRBD1
TGTGCCAGCAGCCAAACAGACGGAGATACGCAGTATTTT | CASSQTDGDTQYF | TRBV3-1/TRBV3-2 | once | TRBJ2-3 | -
TGTGCCAGCAGTGAAGACTATCCGGGACGACTAGGTGAAAAACTGTTTTTT | CASSEDYPGRLGEKLFF | TRBV2 | - | TRBJ1-4 | -
TGTGCCAGCAGCCCCCGGGGCGGGGGAAGCACAGATACGCAGTATTTT | CASSPRGGGSTDTQYF | TRBV5-4 | - | TRBJ2-3 | TRBD2
TGCGCCAGCAGCCAAGACGTGCTGAGGGGGCTGATCACTGAAGCTTTCTTT | CASSQDVLRGLITEAFF | TRBV4-1 | - | TRBJ1-1 | TRBD1
TGCAGTGCTATAACAGGTCTTGAAGCTTTCTTT | CSAITGLEAFF | TRBV20-1 | - | TRBJ1-1 | -
TGTGCCACCAGTGATCCCGGGACTAGCGGGGGAACAGATACGCAGTATTTT | CATSDPGTSGGTDTQYF | TRBV24-1 | - | TRBJ2-3 | TRBD2
TGTGCCAGCAGCTTATGGCGGGGGGGCGCCACCGGGGAGCTGTTTTTT | CASSLWRGGATGELFF | TRBV9 | - | TRBJ2-2 | TRBD2
TGTGCCAGCAGTCTGTCGGTCGGGGAGCTGTTTTTT | CASSLSVGELFF | TRBV12-3/TRBV12-4 | - | TRBJ2-2 | -
TGTGCCAGCAGGGGGCGTACCAAATCATCCGATGGCTACACCTTC | CASRGRTKSSDGYTF | TRBV6-5 | - | TRBJ1-2 | -
TGCGCCAGCAGCCTGCCCGACAGGCCTGGATCACCCCTCCACTTT | CASSLPDRPGSPLHF | TRBV5-1 | - | TRBJ1-6 | -
TGTGCCACAGGGGAGGGTAATGAAAAACTGTTTTTT | CATGEGNEKLFF | TRBV28 | - | TRBJ1-4 | -
TGCGCCAGCAGCTTGACCACTAGTGCAGATACGCAGTATTTT | CASSLTTSADTQYF | TRBV5-1 | - | TRBJ2-3 | -
TGTGCCAGTAGTATAGCACATTCCTGGGGCTACACCTTC | CASSIAHSWGYTF | TRBV19 | - | TRBJ1-2 | -
TGTGCCAGCAGTGGGACAAATACCTACGAGCAGTACTTC | CASSGTNTYEQYF | TRBV28 | - | TRBJ2-7 | -
TGCGCCAGCAGCTACGGACAGGTCGGGTTGAACACTGAAGCTTTCTTT | CASSYGQVGLNTEAFF | TRBV5-1 | - | TRBJ1-1 | TRBD1
TGTGCCTGGAGTGCACCTTCCGGGCAGGGGAACACTGAAGCTTTCTTT | CAWSAPSGQGNTEAFF | TRBV30 | - | TRBJ1-1 | -
TGTGCTAGTCAGGGGGCGCGGACTGAAGCTTTCTTT | CASQGARTEAFF | TRBV12-5 | - | TRBJ1-1 | TRBD1
TGTGCCAGCAGCTCAAGAGGGTTCAAAAAGGAAAAACTGTTTTTT | CASSSRGFKKEKLFF | TRBV11-2 | - | TRBJ1-4 | -
TGTGCCTGGAGAGAGCTCTTTGGACAGGGGTGGCACTTC | CAWRELFGQGWHF | TRBV30 | few | TRBJ2-7 | TRBD1
TGCGCCAGCAGCCCCAGGCTAGCGGCCAGCAACAATGAGCAGTTCTTC | CASSPRLAASNNEQFF | TRBV5-1 | few | TRBJ2-1 | TRBD2
TGTGCCAGCAGCTACGGACTTTCCTACGAGCAGTACTTC | CASSYGLSYEQYF | TRBV7-2 | - | TRBJ2-7 | -
TGTGCCAGCAGCCCGGGACAGACGAACACCGGGGAGCTGTTTTTT | CASSPGQTNTGELFF | TRBV7-7 | - | TRBJ2-2 | TRBD1
TGTGCCAGTAGTGAACAGGGGGGGTTCGGGCAGTACTTC | CASSEQGGFGQYF | TRBV19 | - | TRBJ2-7 | -
TGTGCCAGCAGCGCTCAACAGGTGACTCGCTCTGGAAACACCATATATTTT | CASSAQQVTRSGNTIYF | TRBV9 | - | TRBJ1-3 | -
TGCGCCAGCAGCCTAGGGACATCACAAGAGACCCAGTACTTC | CASSLGTSQETQYF | TRBV5-1 | - | TRBJ2-5 | -
TGTGCCAGCAGCCAAGAAGGGGGGGGCTCCCTCTACGAGCAGTACTTC | CASSQEGGGSLYEQYF | TRBV4-2 | - | TRBJ2-7 | -
TGTGCCAGCAGCCCAAAAGGGGTTTCAGGGGATGAAAAACTGTTTTTT | CASSPKGVSGDEKLFF | TRBV11-2 | - | TRBJ1-4 | -
TGTGCCAGCAGTTATTATGGGGCCGGCACAGATACGCAGTATTTT | CASSYYGAGTDTQYF | TRBV6-2/TRBV6-3 | - | TRBJ2-3 | -
TGTGCCAGCAGTCTTCGGACAGGGGGGGACACTGAAGCTTTCTTT | CASSLRTGGDTEAFF | TRBV6-5 | - | TRBJ1-1 | TRBD1
TGTGCCAGCAGCCGAGTGAAGTTCGGGTACAATGAGCAGTTCTTC | CASSRVKFGYNEQFF | TRBV14 | - | TRBJ2-1 | -
TGTGCCAGCAGCCAGGGAGGGGGGAACACTGAAGCTTTCTTT | CASSQGGGNTEAFF | TRBV9 | - | TRBJ1-1 | -
TGTGCCAGCAGTAACCTAGCCAGGGAAAAACTGTTTTTT | CASSNLAREKLFF | TRBV27 | - | TRBJ1-4 | -
TGTGCCTGGAGTGTACGAGCAGGGAAATCTAAGGCTGAAGCTTTCTTT | CAWSVRAGKSKAEAFF | TRBV30 | once | TRBJ1-1 | -
TGTGCCAGTAGTATGAACCGACTATCTAATTCACCCCTCCACTTT | CASSMNRLSNSPLHF | TRBV19 | - | TRBJ1-6 | -
TGTGCCAGCAGTTTTTCTCGGGCGGGGGGCTCACCCCTCCACTTT | CASSFSRAGGSPLHF | TRBV28 | - | TRBJ1-6 | -
TGTGCCAGCAGATTGGCGGGAAACTATGGCTACACCTTC | CASRLAGNYGYTF | TRBV2 | once | TRBJ1-2 | -
TGTGCCAGCAGCCCCCCCGGACTAGCGGTTTACAATGAGCAGTTCTTC | CASSPPGLAVYNEQFF | TRBV9 | - | TRBJ2-1 | TRBD2
TGTGCCAGCAGCCGAAGGGGAGGAAACTCCTACGAGCAGTACTTC | CASSRRGGNSYEQYF | TRBV3-1/TRBV3-2 | - | TRBJ2-7 | -
TGTGCCAGCAGTTACTCGACAGGGAAGGCCCCTGGACAGTTCTTC | CASSYSTGKAPGQFF | TRBV6-5 | once | TRBJ2-1 | TRBD1
TGCGCCCCAGGGCGGATCACAAATAATTCACCCCTCCACTTT | CAPGRITNNSPLHF | TRBV10-1 | - | TRBJ1-6 | -
TGCGCCAGCAGCCACCCCTCAATAGCGGGGGGTAAGGGTACGCAGTATTTT | CASSHPSIAGGKGTQYF | TRBV4-1 | - | TRBJ2-3 | TRBD2
TGTGCCAGCAGCCAGCCCGGGACAGGGGGCACAGATACGCAGTATTTT | CASSQPGTGGTDTQYF | TRBV3-1/TRBV3-2 | - | TRBJ2-3 | TRBD1
TGTGCCAGCAGTAGACAGGGAGTGGATGGCTACACCTTC | CASSRQGVDGYTF | TRBV27 | few | TRBJ1-2 | TRBD1
TGTGCCAGCATACGGACAGCAAATAATTCACCCCTCCACTTT | CASIRTANNSPLHF | TRBV6-5 | - | TRBJ1-6 | -
TGTGCCAGCAGCTTCTCAGCGGGGGGGAGGGAGACCCAGTACTTC | CASSFSAGGRETQYF | TRBV5-4 | - | TRBJ2-5 | TRBD2
TGTGCCAGTAGTGTCCTACAGGGGGGGAATTCACCCCTCCACTTT | CASSVLQGGNSPLHF | TRBV19 | once | TRBJ1-6 | TRBD1
TGTGCCAGCAGCTTAGGAGCGGGGAGTCACGAGCAGTACTTC | CASSLGAGSHEQYF | TRBV11-3 | - | TRBJ2-7 | TRBD2
TGCGCCAGCAGCCAAGATTTCCTCGCGGGGGGGGGAGATACGCAGTATTTT | CASSQDFLAGGGDTQYF | TRBV4-1 | once | TRBJ2-3 | TRBD2
TGTGCCTGGAGATGGGCTCGAGGGGGAGCTTTCTTT | CAWRWARGGAFF | TRBV30 | - | TRBJ1-1 | -
TGTGCCAGCGGACAGGGCTCCGCTAACTATGGCTACACCTTC | CASGQGSANYGYTF | TRBV10-3 | - | TRBJ1-2 | TRBD1